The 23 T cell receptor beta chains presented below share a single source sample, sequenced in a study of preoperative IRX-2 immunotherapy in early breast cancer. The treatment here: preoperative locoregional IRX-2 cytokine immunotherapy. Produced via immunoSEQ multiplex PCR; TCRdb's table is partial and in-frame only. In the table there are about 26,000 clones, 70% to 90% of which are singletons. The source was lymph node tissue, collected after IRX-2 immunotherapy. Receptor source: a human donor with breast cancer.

The CDR3 reads CASSHRGSATEAFF. The CDR3 bases are TGTGCCAGCAGCCATAGGGGGTCAGCCACTGAAGCTTTCTTT. The chain employs TRBV14 and TRBJ1-1; the D gene is possibly TRBD1 (6 bases). The CDR3 has 14 amino acids. CDR1 is SGHDN, CDR2 FVKESK, per germline. The V end lost 3 bases, the J end lost 4 bases, and 12 bases lay between the germline ends.

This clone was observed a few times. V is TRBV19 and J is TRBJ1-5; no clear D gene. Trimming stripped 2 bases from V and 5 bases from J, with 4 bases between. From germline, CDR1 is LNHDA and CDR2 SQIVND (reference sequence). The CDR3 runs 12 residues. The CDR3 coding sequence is TGTGCCAGTAGTATACCTGATCAGCCCCAGCATTTT. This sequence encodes CASSIPDQPQHF.

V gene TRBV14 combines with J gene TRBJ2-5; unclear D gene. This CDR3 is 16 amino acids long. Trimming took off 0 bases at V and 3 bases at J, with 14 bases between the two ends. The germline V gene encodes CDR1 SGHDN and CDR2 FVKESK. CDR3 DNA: TGTGCCAGCAGCCAAGATTTAGGATGGTCCGAAGAGACCCAGTACTTC. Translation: CASSQDLGWSEETQYF.

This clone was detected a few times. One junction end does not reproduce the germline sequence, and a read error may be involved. The chain's CDR3 is CASSVDPNTEAFF. DNA of the CDR3: TGTGCCAGCAGTGTGGACCCGAACACTGAAGCTTTYTTT. The chain is built from TRBV6-8 and TRBJ1-1; D remains unclear. Germline V CDR1 and CDR2: MNHGY, SAAAGT. CDR3 length: 13 residues.

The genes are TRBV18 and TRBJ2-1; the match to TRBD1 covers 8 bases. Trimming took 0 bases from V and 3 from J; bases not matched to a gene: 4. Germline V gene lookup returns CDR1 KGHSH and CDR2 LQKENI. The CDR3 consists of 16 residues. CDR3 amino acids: CASSPPRTGLYNEQFF. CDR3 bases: TGTGCCAGCTCACCACCTAGGACAGGGCTCTACAATGAGCAGTTCTTC.

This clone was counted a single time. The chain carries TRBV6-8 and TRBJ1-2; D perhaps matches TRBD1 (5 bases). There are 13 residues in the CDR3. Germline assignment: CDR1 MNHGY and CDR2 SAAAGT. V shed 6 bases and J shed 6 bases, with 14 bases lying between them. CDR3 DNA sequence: TGTGCCAGCAGGGGAGGGGTCGGGGATGGCTACACCTTC. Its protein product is CASRGGVGDGYTF.

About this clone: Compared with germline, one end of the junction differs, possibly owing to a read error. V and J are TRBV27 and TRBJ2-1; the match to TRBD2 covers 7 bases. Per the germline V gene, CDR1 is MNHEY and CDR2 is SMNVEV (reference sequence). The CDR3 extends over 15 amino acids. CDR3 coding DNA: TGTGCCACCAGTGATCCGCCTAGCGGCTACAATGAGCAGTTCTTC. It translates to CATSDPPSGYNEQFF.

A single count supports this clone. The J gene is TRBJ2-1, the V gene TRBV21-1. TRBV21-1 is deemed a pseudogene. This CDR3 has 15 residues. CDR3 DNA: TGTGCCAGCAGTGAACAAGGGACCTCCTTTGGTGAGCAGTTCTTC. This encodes CASSEQGTSFGEQFF.

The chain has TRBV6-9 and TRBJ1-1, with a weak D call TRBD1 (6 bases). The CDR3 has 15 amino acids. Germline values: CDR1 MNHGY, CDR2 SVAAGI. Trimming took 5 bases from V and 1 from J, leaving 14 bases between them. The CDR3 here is CASSKTGTWNTEAFF. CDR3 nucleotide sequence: TGTGCCAGCAGTAAAACCGGGACATGGAACACTGAAGCTTTCTTT.

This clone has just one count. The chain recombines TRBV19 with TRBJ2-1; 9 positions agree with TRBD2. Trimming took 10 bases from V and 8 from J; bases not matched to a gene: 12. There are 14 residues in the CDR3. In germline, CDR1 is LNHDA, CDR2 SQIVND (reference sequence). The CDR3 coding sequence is TGTGCCACTTCCATTAGCGGGGGCCTGCATGAGCAGTTCTTC. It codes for CATSISGGLHEQFF.

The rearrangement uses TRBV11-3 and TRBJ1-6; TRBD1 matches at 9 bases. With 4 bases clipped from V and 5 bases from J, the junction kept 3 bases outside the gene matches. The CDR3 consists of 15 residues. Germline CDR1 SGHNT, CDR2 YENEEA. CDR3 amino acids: CASSSRDRDNSPLHF. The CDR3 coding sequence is TGTGCCAGCAGCTCCCGGGACAGGGATAATTCACCCCTCCACTTT. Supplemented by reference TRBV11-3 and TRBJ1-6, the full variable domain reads EAGVVQSPRYKIIEKKQPVAFWCNPISGHNTLYWYLQNLGQGPELLIRYENEEAVDDSQLPKDRFSAERLKGVDSTLKIQPAELGDSAVYLCASSSRDRDNSPLHFGNGTRLTVT.

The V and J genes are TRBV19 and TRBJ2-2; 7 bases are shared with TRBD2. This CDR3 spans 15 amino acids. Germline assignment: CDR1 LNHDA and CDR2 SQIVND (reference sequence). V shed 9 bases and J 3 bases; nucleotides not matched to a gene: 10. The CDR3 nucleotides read TGTGCCAGCCGCGGGCTAGCGGTAGACACCGGGGAGCTGTTTTTT. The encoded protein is CASRGLAVDTGELFF. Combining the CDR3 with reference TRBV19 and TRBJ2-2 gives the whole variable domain DGGITQSPKYLFRKEGQNVTLSCEQNLNHDAMYWYRQDPGQGLRLIYYSQIVNDFQKGDIAEGYSVSREKKESFPLTVTSAQKNPTAFYLCASRGLAVDTGELFFGEGSRLTVL.

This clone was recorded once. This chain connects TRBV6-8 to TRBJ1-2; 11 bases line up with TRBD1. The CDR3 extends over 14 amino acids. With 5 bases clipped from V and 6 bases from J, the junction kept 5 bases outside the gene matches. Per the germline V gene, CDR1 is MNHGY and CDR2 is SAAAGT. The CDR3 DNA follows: TGTGCCAGCAGTAGGACAGGGGGCAACGATGGCTACACCTTC. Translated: CASSRTGGNDGYTF.

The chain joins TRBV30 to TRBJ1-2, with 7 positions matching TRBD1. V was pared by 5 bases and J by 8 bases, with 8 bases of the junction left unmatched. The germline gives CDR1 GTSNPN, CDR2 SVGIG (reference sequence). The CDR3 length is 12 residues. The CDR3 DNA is TGTGCCTGGTCTACAGGGGTAAGAGGCTACACCTTC. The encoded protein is CAWSTGVRGYTF. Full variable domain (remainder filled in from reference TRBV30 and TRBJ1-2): SQTIHQWPATLVQPVGSPLSLECTVEGTSNPNLYWYRQAAGRGLQLLFYSVGIGQISSEVPQNLSASRPQDRQFILSSKKLLLSDSGFYLCAWSTGVRGYTFGSGTRLTVV.

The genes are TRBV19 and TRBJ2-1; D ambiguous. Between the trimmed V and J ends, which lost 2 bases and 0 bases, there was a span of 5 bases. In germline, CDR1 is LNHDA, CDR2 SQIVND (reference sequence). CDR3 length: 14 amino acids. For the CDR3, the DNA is TGTGCCAGTAGTATACCTACCTCCTACAATGAGCAGTTCTTC. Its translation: CASSIPTSYNEQFF.

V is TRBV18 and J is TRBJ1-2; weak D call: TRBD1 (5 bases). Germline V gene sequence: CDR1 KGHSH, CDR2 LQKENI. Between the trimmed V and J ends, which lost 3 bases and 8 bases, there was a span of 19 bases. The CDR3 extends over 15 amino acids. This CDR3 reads CASSPLTTGEGGYTF. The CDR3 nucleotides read TGTGCCAGCTCACCCCTGACAACCGGTGAGGGGGGCTACACCTTC. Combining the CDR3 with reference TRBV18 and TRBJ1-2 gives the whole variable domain NAGVMQNPRHLVRRRGQEARLRCSPMKGHSHVYWYRQLPEEGLKFMVYLQKENIIDESGMPKERFSAEFPKEGPSILRIQQVVRGDSAAYFCASSPLTTGEGGYTFGSGTRLTVV.

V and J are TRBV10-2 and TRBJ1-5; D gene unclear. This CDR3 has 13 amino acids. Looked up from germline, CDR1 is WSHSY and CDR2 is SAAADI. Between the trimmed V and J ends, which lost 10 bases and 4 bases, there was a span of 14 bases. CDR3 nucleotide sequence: TGCGCCACATCCCGACGGGAGAATCAGCCCCAGCATTTT. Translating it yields CATSRRENQPQHF.

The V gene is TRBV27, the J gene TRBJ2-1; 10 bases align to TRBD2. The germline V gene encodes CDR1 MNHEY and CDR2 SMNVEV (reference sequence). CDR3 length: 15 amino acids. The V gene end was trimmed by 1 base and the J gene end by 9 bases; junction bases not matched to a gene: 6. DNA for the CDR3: TGTGCCAGCAGTTTATATGGACTAGCGGTTGGTGAGCAGTTCTTC. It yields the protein CASSLYGLAVGEQFF.

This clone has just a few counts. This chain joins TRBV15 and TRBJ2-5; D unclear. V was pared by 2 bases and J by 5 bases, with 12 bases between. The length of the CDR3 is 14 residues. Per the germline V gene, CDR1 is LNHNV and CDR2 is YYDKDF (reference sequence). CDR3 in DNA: TGTGCCACCAGCAGAACTCCGAGGTCCGAGACCCAGTACTTC. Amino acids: CATSRTPRSETQYF.

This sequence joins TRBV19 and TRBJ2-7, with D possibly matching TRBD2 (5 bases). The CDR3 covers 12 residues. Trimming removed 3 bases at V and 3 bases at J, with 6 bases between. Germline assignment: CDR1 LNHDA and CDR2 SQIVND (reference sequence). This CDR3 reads CASSMGSYEQYF. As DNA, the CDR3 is TGTGCCAGTAGTATGGGGAGCTACGAGCAGTACTTC.

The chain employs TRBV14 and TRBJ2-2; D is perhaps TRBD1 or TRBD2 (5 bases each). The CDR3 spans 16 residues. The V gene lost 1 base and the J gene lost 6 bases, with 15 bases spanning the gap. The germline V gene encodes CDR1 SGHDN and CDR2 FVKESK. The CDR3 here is CASSQAGRGVAGELFF. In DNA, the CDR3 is TGTGCCAGCAGCCAAGCTGGACGAGGGGTCGCCGGGGAGCTGTTTTTT.

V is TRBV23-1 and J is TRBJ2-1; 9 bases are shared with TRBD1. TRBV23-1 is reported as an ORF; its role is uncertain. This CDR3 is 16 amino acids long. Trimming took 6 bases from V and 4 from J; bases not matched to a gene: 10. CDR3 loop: CASSLAGTGLYNEQFF. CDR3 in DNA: TGCGCCAGCAGCTTGGCCGGGACAGGGCTTTACAATGAGCAGTTCTTC.

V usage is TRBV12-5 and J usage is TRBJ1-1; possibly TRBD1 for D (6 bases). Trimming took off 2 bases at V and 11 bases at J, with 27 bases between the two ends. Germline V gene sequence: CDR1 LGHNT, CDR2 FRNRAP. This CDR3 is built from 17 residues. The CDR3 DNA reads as TGTGCTAGTGGTTTGCCAAACGTGGGGGGGCGCGTGGGTTCGGCTTTCTTT. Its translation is CASGLPNVGGRVGSAFF.